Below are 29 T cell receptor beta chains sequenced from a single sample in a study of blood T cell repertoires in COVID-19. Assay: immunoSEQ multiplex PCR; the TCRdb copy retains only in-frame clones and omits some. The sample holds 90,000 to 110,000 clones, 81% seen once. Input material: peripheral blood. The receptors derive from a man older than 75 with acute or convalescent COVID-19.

CDR3 sequence (DNA): TGTGCCAGCAGCCGACAGTATGACTCCCGCAGGGGCACCATATATTTT. Amino acid sequence: CASSRQYDSRRGTIYF. The chain uses TRBV5-6 and TRBJ1-3, with TRBD1 as a possible D gene (6 bases). This CDR3 spans 16 amino acids. V gave up 4 bases and J gave up 9 bases, with 23 bases separating them. Germline loops: CDR1 SGHDT, CDR2 YYEEEE.

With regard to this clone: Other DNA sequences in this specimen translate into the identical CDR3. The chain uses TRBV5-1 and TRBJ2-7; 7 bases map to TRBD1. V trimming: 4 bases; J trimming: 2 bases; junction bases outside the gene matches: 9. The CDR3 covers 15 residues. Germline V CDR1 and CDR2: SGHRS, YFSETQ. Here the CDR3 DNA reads TGCGCCAGCAGCCGGGACAGCCAGGCCCCCTACGAGCAGTACTTC. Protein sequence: CASSRDSQAPYEQYF.

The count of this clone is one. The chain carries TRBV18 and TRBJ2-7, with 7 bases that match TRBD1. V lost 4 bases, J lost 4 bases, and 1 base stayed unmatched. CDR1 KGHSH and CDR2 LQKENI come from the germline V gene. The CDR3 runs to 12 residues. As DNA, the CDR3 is TGTGCCAGCTCACGGGACAGTTACGAGCAGTACTTC. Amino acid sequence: CASSRDSYEQYF. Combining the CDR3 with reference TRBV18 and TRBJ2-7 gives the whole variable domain NAGVMQNPRHLVRRRGQEARLRCSPMKGHSHVYWYRQLPEEGLKFMVYLQKENIIDESGMPKERFSAEFPKEGPSILRIQQVVRGDSAAYFCASSRDSYEQYFGPGTRLTVT.

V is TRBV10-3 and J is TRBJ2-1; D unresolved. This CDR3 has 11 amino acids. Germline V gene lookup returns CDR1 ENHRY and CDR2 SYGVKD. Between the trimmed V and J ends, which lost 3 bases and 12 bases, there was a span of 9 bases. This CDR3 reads CAISDISLQFF. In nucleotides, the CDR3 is TGTGCCATCAGTGATATTAGTCTGCAGTTCTTC.

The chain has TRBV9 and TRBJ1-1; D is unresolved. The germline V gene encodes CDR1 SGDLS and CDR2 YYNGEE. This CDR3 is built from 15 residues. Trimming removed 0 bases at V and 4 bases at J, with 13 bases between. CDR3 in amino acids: CASSVDATEGTEAFF. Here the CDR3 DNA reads TGTGCCAGCAGCGTAGATGCGACGGAGGGCACTGAAGCTTTCTTT.

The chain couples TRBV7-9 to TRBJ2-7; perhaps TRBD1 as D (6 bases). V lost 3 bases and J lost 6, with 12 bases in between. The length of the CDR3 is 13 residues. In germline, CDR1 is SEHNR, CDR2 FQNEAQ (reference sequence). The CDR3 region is CASSFTQGPEQYF. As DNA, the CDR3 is TGTGCCAGCAGCTTCACACAGGGCCCCGAGCAGTACTTC.

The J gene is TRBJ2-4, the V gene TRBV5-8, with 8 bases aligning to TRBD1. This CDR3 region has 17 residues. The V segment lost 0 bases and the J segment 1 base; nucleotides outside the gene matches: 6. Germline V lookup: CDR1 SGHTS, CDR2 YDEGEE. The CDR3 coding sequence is TGTGCCAGCAGCTTGGGGACAGGGAGTCTGGCCAAAAACATTCAGTACTTC. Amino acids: CASSLGTGSLAKNIQYF.

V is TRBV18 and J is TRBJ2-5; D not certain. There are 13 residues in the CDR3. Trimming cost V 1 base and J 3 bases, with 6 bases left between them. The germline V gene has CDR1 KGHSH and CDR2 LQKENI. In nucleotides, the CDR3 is TGTGCCAGCTCACCACATATAGAAGAGACCCAGTACTTC. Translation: CASSPHIEETQYF.

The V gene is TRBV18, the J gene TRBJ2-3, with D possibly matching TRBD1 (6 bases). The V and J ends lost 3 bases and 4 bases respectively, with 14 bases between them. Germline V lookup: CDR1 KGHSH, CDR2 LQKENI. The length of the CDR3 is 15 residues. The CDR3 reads CASSPLDSSSDTQYF. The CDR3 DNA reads TGTGCCAGCTCACCGTTGGACAGCTCATCAGATACGCAGTATTTT.

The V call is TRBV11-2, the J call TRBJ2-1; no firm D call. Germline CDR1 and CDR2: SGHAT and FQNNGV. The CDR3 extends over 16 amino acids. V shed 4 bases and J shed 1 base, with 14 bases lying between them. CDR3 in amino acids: CASSSTLRLSYNEQFF. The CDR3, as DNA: TGTGCCAGCAGCTCAACCCTCCGTCTATCCTACAATGAGCAGTTCTTC.

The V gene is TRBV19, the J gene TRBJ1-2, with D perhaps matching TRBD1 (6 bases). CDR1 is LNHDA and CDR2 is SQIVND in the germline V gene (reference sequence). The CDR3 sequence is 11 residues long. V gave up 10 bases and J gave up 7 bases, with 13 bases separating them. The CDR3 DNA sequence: TGTGCCACTGGAACAGGGATTGGCTACACCTTC. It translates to CATGTGIGYTF.

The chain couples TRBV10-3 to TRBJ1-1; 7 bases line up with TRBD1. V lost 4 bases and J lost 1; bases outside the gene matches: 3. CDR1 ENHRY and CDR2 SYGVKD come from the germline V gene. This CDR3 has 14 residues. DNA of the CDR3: TGTGCCATCAGTGCGGGACAGCGGAACACTGAAGCTTTCTTT. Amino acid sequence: CAISAGQRNTEAFF.

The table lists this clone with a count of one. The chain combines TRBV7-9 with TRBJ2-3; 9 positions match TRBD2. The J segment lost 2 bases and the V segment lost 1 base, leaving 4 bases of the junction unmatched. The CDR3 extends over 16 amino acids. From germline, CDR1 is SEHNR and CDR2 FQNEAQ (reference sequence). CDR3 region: CASSLGLAGYTDTQYF. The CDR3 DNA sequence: TGTGCCAGCAGCTTAGGGCTAGCGGGGTACACAGATACGCAGTATTTT.

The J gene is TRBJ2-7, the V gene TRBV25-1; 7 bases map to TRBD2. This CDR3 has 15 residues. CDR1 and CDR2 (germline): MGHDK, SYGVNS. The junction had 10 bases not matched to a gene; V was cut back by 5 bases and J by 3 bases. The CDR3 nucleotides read TGTGCCAGCAGTCCATTGGAGGGGAGGGGCTACGAGCAGTACTTC. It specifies CASSPLEGRGYEQYF.

The CDR3 DNA reads as TGTGCCAGCAGCAAAGTGGTTATATTTGTGACGGGGACAGGGCCGTGCTCCTATAATTCACCCCTCCACTTT. It yields the protein CASSKVVIFVTGTGPCSYNSPLHF. This rearrangement joins TRBV21-1 to TRBJ1-6; whether TRBD1, the table's D call, matches the DNA was not checked. TRBV21-1 represents a pseudogene. The CDR3 loop spans 24 amino acids.

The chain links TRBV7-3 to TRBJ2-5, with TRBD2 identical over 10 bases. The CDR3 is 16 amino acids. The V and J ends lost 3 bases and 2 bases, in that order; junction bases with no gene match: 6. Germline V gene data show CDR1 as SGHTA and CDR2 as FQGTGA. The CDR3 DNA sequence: TGTGCCAGCAGCTTGGCTAGCGGGAGTGTTCAAGAGACCCAGTACTTC. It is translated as CASSLASGSVQETQYF.

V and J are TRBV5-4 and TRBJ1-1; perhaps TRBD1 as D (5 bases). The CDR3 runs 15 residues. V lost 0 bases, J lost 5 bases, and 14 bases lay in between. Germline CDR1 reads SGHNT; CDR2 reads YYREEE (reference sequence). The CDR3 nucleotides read TGTGCCAGCAGCTTGGATGGCCTAAGGGGTACTGAAGCTTTCTTT. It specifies CASSLDGLRGTEAFF. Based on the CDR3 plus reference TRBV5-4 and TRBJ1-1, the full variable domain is ETGVTQSPTHLIKTRGQQVTLRCSSQSGHNTVSWYQQALGQGPQFIFQYYREEENGRGNFPPRFSGLQFPNYSSELNVNALELDDSALYLCASSLDGLRGTEAFFGQGTRLTVV.

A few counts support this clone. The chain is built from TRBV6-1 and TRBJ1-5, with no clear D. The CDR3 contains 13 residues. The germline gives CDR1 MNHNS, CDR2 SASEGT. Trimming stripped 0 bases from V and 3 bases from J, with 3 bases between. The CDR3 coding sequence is TGTGCCAGCAGTGAAGCTAACAATCAGCCCCAGCATTTT. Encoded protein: CASSEANNQPQHF.

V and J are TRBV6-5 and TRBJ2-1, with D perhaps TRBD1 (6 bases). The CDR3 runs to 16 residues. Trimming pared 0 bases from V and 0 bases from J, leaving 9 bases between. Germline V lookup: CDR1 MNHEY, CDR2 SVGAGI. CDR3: CASSYSSDSSYNEQFF. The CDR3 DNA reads TGTGCCAGCAGTTACTCGTCGGACAGCTCCTACAATGAGCAGTTCTTC.

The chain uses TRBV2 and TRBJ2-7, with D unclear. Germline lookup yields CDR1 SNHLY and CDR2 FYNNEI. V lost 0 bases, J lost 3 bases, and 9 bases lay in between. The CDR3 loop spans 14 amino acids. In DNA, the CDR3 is TGTGCCAGCAGTGAAGCGCTTCTTAGCTACGAGCAGTACTTC. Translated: CASSEALLSYEQYF. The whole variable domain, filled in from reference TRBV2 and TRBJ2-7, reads EPEVTQTPSHQVTQMGQEVILRCVPISNHLYFYWYRQILGQKVEFLVSFYNNEISEKSEIFDDQFSVERPDGSNFTLKIRSTKLEDSAMYFCASSEALLSYEQYFGPGTRLTVT.

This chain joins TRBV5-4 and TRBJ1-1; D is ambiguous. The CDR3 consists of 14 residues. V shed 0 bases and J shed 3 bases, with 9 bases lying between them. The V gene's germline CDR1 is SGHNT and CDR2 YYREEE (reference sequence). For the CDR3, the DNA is TGTGCCAGCAGCTTGGGGCCAACCGACACTGAAGCTTTCTTT. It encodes CASSLGPTDTEAFF. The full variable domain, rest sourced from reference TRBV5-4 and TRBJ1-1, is ETGVTQSPTHLIKTRGQQVTLRCSSQSGHNTVSWYQQALGQGPQFIFQYYREEENGRGNFPPRFSGLQFPNYSSELNVNALELDDSALYLCASSLGPTDTEAFFGQGTRLTVV.

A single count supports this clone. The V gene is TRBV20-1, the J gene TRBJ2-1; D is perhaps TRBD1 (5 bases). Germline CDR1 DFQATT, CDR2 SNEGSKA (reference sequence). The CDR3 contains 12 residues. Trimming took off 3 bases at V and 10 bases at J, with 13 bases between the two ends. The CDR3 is CSASRGAEEQFF. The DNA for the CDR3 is TGCAGTGCTAGTAGGGGCGCGGAGGAGCAGTTCTTC.

CDR3 in DNA: TGTGCCAGCAGCTTAGCGGGAACAGGGGGTCTTTCAGACGAGCAGTACTTC. Encoded protein: CASSLAGTGGLSDEQYF. The chain carries TRBV7-9 and TRBJ2-7, with 8 bases aligning to TRBD1. V shed 0 bases, J shed 5 bases, and the junction held 12 bases outside the gene matches. From germline, CDR1 is SEHNR and CDR2 FQNEAQ (reference sequence). The CDR3 consists of 17 residues.

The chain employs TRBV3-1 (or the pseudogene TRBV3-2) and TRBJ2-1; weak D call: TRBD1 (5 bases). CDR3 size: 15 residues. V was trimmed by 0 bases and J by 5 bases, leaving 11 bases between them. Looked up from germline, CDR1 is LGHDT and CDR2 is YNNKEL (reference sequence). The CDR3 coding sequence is TGTGCCAGCAGCCAAGATTCAGGGCGACACAATGAGCAGTTCTTC. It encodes CASSQDSGRHNEQFF.

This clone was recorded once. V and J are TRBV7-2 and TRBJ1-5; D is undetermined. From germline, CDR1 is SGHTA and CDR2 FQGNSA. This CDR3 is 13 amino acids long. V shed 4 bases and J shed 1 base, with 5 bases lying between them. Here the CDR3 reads CASSSRSNQPQHF. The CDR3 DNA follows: TGTGCCAGCAGCTCCCGGAGCAATCAGCCCCAGCATTTT.

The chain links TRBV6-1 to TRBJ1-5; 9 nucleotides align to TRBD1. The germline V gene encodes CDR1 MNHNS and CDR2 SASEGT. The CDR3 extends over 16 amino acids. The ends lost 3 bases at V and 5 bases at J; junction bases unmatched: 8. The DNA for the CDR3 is TGTGCCAGCAGTGAGGCCGGGACAGGGACGCATCAGCCCCAGCATTTT. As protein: CASSEAGTGTHQPQHF.

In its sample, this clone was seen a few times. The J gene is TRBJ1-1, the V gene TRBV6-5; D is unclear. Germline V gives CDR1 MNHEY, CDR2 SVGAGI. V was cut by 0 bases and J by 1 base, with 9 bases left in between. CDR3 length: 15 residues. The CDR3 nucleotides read TGTGCCAGCAGTTACTCGACACAGCCGAACACTGAAGCTTTCTTT. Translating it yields CASSYSTQPNTEAFF.

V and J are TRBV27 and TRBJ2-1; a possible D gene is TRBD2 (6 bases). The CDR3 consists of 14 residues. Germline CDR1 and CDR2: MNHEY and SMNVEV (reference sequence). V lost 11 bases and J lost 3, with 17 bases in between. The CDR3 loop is CAADPGTLYNEQFF. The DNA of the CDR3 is TGTGCCGCCGACCCCGGGACTCTCTACAATGAGCAGTTCTTC.

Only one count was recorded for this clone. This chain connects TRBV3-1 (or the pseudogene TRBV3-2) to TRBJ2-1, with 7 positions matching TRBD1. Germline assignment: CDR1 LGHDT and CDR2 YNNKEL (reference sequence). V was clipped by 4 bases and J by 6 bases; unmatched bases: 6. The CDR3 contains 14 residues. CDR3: CASSLSTGANEQFF. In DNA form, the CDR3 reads TGTGCCAGCAGCCTTTCTACAGGGGCCAATGAGCAGTTCTTC.